This record concerns one T cell receptor beta chain sequence. Antigen specificity is unknown. Read sequence stops 3 residues before the CDR3 end, and the germline J gene provides the missing end. The nonmyeloablative bone marrow transplants came from related graft donors, with transient mixed chimerism. Unstimulated Tregs (CD4+CD25+CD127-) and CD4+CD25- non-Tregs were sorted from PBMCs. This sample is drawn from a study of Tregs in tolerant kidney transplant recipients. The germline V and J ends were trimmed by 4 bases and 0 bases, with 13 bases remaining between them. The CDR3 consists of 15 residues. The germline V gene encodes CDR1 SGHRS and CDR2 YFSETQ. Study observations and caveats: Antigen-driven expansion was suggested because donor-specific Tregs expanded more than all Tregs in tolerant patients. Few patients were studied, so findings need validation in larger groups.

Clones were read by immunoSEQ multiplex PCR, and TCRdb kept only the in-frame ones, dropping some. The sample table sets out around 10,000 clones. The sequences come from CD8+ T cells from blood (PBMCs), collected 24 months after the transplant. This TCR was sampled from a human patient who received a combined kidney and bone marrow transplant. Some T cells here may be from the graft donor. The V gene is TRBV5-1, the J gene TRBJ1-1, with D unresolved. The CDR3 bases that were read are TGCGCCAGCAGCCTGTCTCCGCGGATGAACACTGAA. As protein: CASSLSPRMNTE. From start to end, the CDR3 is CASSLSPRMNTEAFF.